This T cell receptor beta chain was recorded in a study of human T cells and chemical hapten exposure. General study results and limits: Relative to controls, expanded TCRs formed significantly more large CDR3 similarity clusters.

This clonotype was recorded many times. Antigen specificity is unknown. The sample's time point: patch test 2, 6 weeks after DPC sensitization. Treatment given: therapeutic diphenylcyclopropenone sensitization with weekly scalp DPC. TCRdb passed the RACE reads through MiXCR, listing each CDR3 protein once. The sample holds approximately 89,000 distinct CDR3 sequences; roughly 10% are singletons and the top ten take roughly 2.4%. The CDR3 is made up of 14 amino acids. Germline values: CDR1 MNHEY, CDR2 SVGEGT. The V and J ends lost 6 bases and 12 bases respectively, with 21 bases between them. This TCR came from a woman under 40 with alopecia areata. Some clones in this sample may be carry-over from other donors' samples. The chain employs TRBV6-2 or TRBV6-3 and TRBJ2-4; D may match TRBD1 or TRBD2 (5 bases each). The source material was whole blood, sampled in connection with sensitization to the hapten diphenylcyclopropenone (DPC). CDR3 residues: CASSPAGTASAQYF. Written as DNA, the CDR3 is TGTGCCAGCAGCCCAGCCGGGACCGCCTCCGCTCAGTACTTC.